These T cell receptor beta chains were read from a single sample in a study of blood T cell repertoires in COVID-19. Data came from immunoSEQ multiplex PCR; TCRdb stores just in-frame clones and leaves some out. This sample has roughly 55,000 clones, with around 87% found just once. The sequencing input was peripheral blood. The source of these receptors is a man aged 55 to 69 with active or convalescent COVID-19. CDR3s include the opening cysteine and the closing phenylalanine or tryptophan. D genes are given only for firm matches. Only some rows state a clone size, as once, few, many or a class for expanded clones.

size: few; V: TRBV7-8; length: 14; D: -; J: TRBJ1-1; DNA: TGTGCCAGCAGCTCCTTGGGGCTGGGGACTGAAGCTTTCTTT; CDR3: CASSSLGLGTEAFF
size: few; V: TRBV9; length: 13; D: -; J: TRBJ1-3; DNA: TGTGCCAGCAGCGCCGGCGGGGGAAACACCATATATTTT; CDR3: CASSAGGGNTIYF
size: -; V: TRBV2; length: 13; D: -; J: TRBJ2-7; DNA: TGTGCCAGCAGTCCCCGCGGCACCTACGAGCAGTACTTC; CDR3: CASSPRGTYEQYF
size: -; V: TRBV5-6; length: 17; D: TRBD2; J: TRBJ2-7; DNA: TGTGCCAGCAGACATAGACTAGCGGGGATCAGCTCCTACGAGCAGTACTTC; CDR3: CASRHRLAGISSYEQYF
size: -; V: TRBV7-2; length: 17; D: TRBD2; J: TRBJ2-1; DNA: TGTGCCAGCAGCCCCTCGAGGGCGGGGGGGCCTGGCAATGAGCAGTTCTTC; CDR3: CASSPSRAGGPGNEQFF
size: -; V: TRBV6-5; length: 14; D: -; J: TRBJ1-5; DNA: TGTGCCACATCAGGGGAAGGGTTAAATCAGCCCCAGCATTTT; CDR3: CATSGEGLNQPQHF
size: -; V: TRBV2; length: 14; D: -; J: TRBJ2-7; DNA: TGTGCCAGCAGTGAAGGGCAGGGGATCTACGAGCAGTACTTC; CDR3: CASSEGQGIYEQYF
size: few; V: TRBV7-2; length: 14; D: TRBD1; J: TRBJ1-2; DNA: TGTGCCAGCAGCTCAATGACAGGGAGCACTGACTACACCTTC; CDR3: CASSSMTGSTDYTF
size: -; V: TRBV11-1; length: 16; D: -; J: TRBJ1-3; DNA: TGTGCCAGCAGCTTAGGAGTGACAGCCTCTGGAAACACCATATATTTT; CDR3: CASSLGVTASGNTIYF
size: -; V: TRBV9; length: 13; D: -; J: TRBJ2-5; DNA: TGTGCCAGCAGCGTGGGAGCGACTCCCCTATTATACTTC; CDR3: CASSVGATPLLYF
size: -; V: TRBV24-1; length: 14; D: -; J: TRBJ2-5; DNA: TGTGCCACCAGTGACCCGACTAAACAAGAGACCCAGTACTTC; CDR3: CATSDPTKQETQYF
size: -; V: TRBV29-1; length: 16; D: -; J: TRBJ2-7; DNA: TGCAGCGTTGAAGGTATGAGGGGGGGGGCCCCCTACGAGCAGTACTTC; CDR3: CSVEGMRGGAPYEQYF
size: -; V: TRBV7-6; length: 17; D: -; J: TRBJ1-5; DNA: TGTGCCAGCAGCTTAGAAACCCAAGCAAATAGCAATCAGCCCCAGCATTTT; CDR3: CASSLETQANSNQPQHF
size: once; V: TRBV6-5; length: 16; D: -; J: TRBJ2-4; DNA: TGTGCCAGCAGTTACTCGATCAACTTAGCCAAAAACATTCAGTACTTC; CDR3: CASSYSINLAKNIQYF
size: -; V: TRBV4-1; length: 15; D: -; J: TRBJ2-5; DNA: TGCGCCAGCAGCCCCGGACTGGTAATATGGGAGACCCAGTACTTC; CDR3: CASSPGLVIWETQYF